This T cell receptor (beta chain) emerged from a study of beta chain features in type 1 diabetes. In the study overall: Summed over all samples, the examined sorted cells came to some 99 million. Study results and caveats: Shorter templates may be favored by PCR, equally so in patients and controls. TCRB repertoires of naive, central memory and Treg cells appeared more similar among patients than among healthy donors. Junctions at VDJ sites from type 1 diabetes patients had fewer insertions and more deletions.

Regarding this clone: Its antigen is not identified. The sample carries other DNA sequences with the same CDR3.

Since all of the isolated RNA was reverse transcribed, expressed TCRB transcripts were what got sequenced. The table came from immunoSEQ multiplex PCR; TCRdb's copy has only in-frame clones and leaves some out. Of under 400,000 clones detected, roughly 12% appear once; the ten largest clones hold about 0.018%. Trimming stripped 4 bases from V and 4 bases from J, with 12 bases between. Germline CDR1 is SGHRS and CDR2 is YFSETQ. This CDR3 is 14 amino acids long. Sequences were obtained from naive CD4+ T cells from blood. This chain joins TRBV5-1 and TRBJ1-5; D might be TRBD1 (5 bases). The sequence derives from a man aged 18 to 35 in good health. CDR3 DNA sequence: TGCGCCAGCAGCCCAGGGACTTTGAATCAGCCCCAGCATTTT. It codes for CASSPGTLNQPQHF.